At least ten counts were recorded for the clone carrying this TCR beta chain. CDR3 length: 13 amino acids. Trimming took 4 bases from V and 3 from J, leaving 7 bases between them. Germline CDR1 reads SGHTA; CDR2 reads FQGNSA. These data come from a study of regulatory T cells in long-lasting Graves disease. The time point: newly diagnosed GD, antithyroid drugs for less than 3 months. Researchers made the TCR library from RNA that was extracted from PBMCs. The TCR beta library used iRepertoire HTBI primers with Arm-PCR amplification of CDR3. TCRdb re-derived calls from the multiplex PCR reads in MiXCR, one entry per CDR3 protein. The sample lists about 450,000 distinct CDR3 sequences, about a sixth occurring once. The same sample was also used in a study of T cells in Graves' hyperthyroidism and ophthalmopathy.

The V gene is TRBV7-2, the J gene TRBJ2-1, with D unresolved. The clonotype comes from a woman aged 25 to 39 with Graves disease. The starting material was peripheral blood mononuclear cells (PBMCs), obtained at new diagnosis, from a patient treated with antithyroid drugs. The DNA of the CDR3 is TGTGCCAGCAGCTCCTACGGCTACAATGAGCAGTTCTTC. As protein: CASSSYGYNEQFF.